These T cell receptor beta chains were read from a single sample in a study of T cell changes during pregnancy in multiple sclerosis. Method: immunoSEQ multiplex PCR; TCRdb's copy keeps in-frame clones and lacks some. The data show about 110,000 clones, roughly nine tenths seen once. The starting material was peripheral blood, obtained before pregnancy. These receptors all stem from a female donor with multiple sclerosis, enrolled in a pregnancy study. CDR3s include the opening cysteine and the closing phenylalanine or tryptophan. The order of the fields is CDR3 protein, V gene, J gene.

CSVNDRANYGYTF	TRBV29-1	TRBJ1-2
CASSLVSGKNNEQFF	TRBV7-3	TRBJ2-1
CASSFTGAGRNTEAFF	TRBV11-3	TRBJ1-1
CASSGRDRFYNEQFF	TRBV9	TRBJ2-1
CASSLEASGGKDEQFF	TRBV5-8	TRBJ2-1
CASSLTSRDTEAFF	TRBV28	TRBJ1-1
CASSEYNEQFF	TRBV7-2	TRBJ2-1
CASSKGAYGNTIYF	TRBV6-5	TRBJ1-3
CASSTGGTYSGNTIYF	TRBV19	TRBJ1-3
CASSQGTALYNEQFF	TRBV4-3	TRBJ2-1
CASTPFGQGYEQFF	TRBV6-5	TRBJ2-1
CATHQVNTNGYTF	TRBV10-2	TRBJ1-2
CASSDRDRLGEQYF	TRBV5-5	TRBJ2-7
CASSLQTGSTDTQYF	TRBV5-1	TRBJ2-3
CASSLDFNTGELFF	TRBV11-2	TRBJ2-2
CASSLSGTTGNTIYF	TRBV28	TRBJ1-3
CASSVEAPGETQYF	TRBV9	TRBJ2-5
CASSFLTGAYLYGYTF	TRBV5-6	TRBJ1-2
CATGQGSSGANVLTF	TRBV6-1	TRBJ2-6
CASALGGLNYEQYF	TRBV7-9	TRBJ2-7
CASSQDGGNSPLHF	TRBV11-1	TRBJ1-6
CASSLGRNTEAFF	TRBV7-9	TRBJ1-1
CASSLGSLRGYNEQFF	TRBV5-1	TRBJ2-1